The rows below give T cell receptor beta chains drawn from one sample of a study of shared clonotypes between healthy human individuals. The protocol was immunoSEQ multiplex PCR, while the TCRdb copy is restricted to in-frame clones and leaves out a portion. The profile shows over a million clones, roughly 70% of them singletons. Sample: memory CD4+ T cells sorted from blood. All receptors derive from a man in his late teens or twenties in good health. CDR3s include the opening cysteine and the closing phenylalanine or tryptophan. Each record gives: CDR3 DNA, CDR3 protein, CDR3 length, clone size, V gene, J gene, D gene. The D gene is left open where the match is weak. Only some rows state a clone size, as once, few, many or a class for expanded clones.

CDR3nt: TGTGCCATCAGTGAGTCTGGCGGGAGGGTTAGTGAGCAGTTCTTC
CDR3aa: CAISESGGRVSEQFF
len: 15
abundance: NA
v_gene: TRBV10-3
j_gene: TRBJ2-1
d_gene: TRBD2

CDR3nt: TGCGCCAGCAGAATAACATTGACTAATGAAAAACTGTTTTTT
CDR3aa: CASRITLTNEKLFF
len: 14
abundance: NA
v_gene: TRBV5-1
j_gene: TRBJ1-4
d_gene: NA

CDR3nt: TGCGCCAGCACCCCTATCAATGGAAACACCATATATTTT
CDR3aa: CASTPINGNTIYF
len: 13
abundance: many
v_gene: TRBV4-1
j_gene: TRBJ1-3
d_gene: NA

CDR3nt: TGTGCCAGCAGTGAGTGGCAGCGGGGGGGCGGTAGCACAGATACGCAGTATTTT
CDR3aa: CASSEWQRGGGSTDTQYF
len: 18
abundance: NA
v_gene: TRBV2
j_gene: TRBJ2-3
d_gene: TRBD2

CDR3nt: TGCGCCAGCAGCTTATGGGACTACGACACCAATGAAAAACTGTTTTTT
CDR3aa: CASSLWDYDTNEKLFF
len: 16
abundance: NA
v_gene: TRBV5-1
j_gene: TRBJ1-4
d_gene: NA

CDR3nt: TGTGCCAGTAAGGCGTCTTGGACAGGGGTGGGCACTGAAGCTTTCTTT
CDR3aa: CASKASWTGVGTEAFF
len: 16
abundance: few
v_gene: TRBV19
j_gene: TRBJ1-1
d_gene: TRBD1

CDR3nt: TGCGCCAGCAGCGGAGGGGGGTTTTCGGGTTCCTTAGATACGCAGTATTTT
CDR3aa: CASSGGGFSGSLDTQYF
len: 17
abundance: NA
v_gene: TRBV5-1
j_gene: TRBJ2-3
d_gene: NA

CDR3nt: TGTGCCAGCAGCCCTCGCTACGAGCAGTACTTC
CDR3aa: CASSPRYEQYF
len: 11
abundance: NA
v_gene: TRBV11-2
j_gene: TRBJ2-7
d_gene: NA

CDR3nt: TGCGCCAGCAGTGATCAGAGGCAAGAGACCCAGTACTTC
CDR3aa: CASSDQRQETQYF
len: 13
abundance: once
v_gene: TRBV10-1
j_gene: TRBJ2-5
d_gene: NA

CDR3nt: TGTGCCAGCAGTGAAGTCCTCTCCGTCGGGACTGGCTACACCTTC
CDR3aa: CASSEVLSVGTGYTF
len: 15
abundance: NA
v_gene: TRBV2
j_gene: TRBJ1-2
d_gene: NA

CDR3nt: TGTGCCAGTAGTAGCCCTCCCGACATCCCTGGCTACACCTTC
CDR3aa: CASSSPPDIPGYTF
len: 14
abundance: NA
v_gene: TRBV19
j_gene: TRBJ1-2
d_gene: NA

CDR3nt: TGTGCCAGCAGCTTAGTCGCGGGGAACACTGAAGCTTTCTTT
CDR3aa: CASSLVAGNTEAFF
len: 14
abundance: NA
v_gene: TRBV11-2
j_gene: TRBJ1-1
d_gene: NA

CDR3nt: TGTGCCAGCAGTGAAGAGCGGTGGGGAGGAGAGACCCAGTACTTC
CDR3aa: CASSEERWGGETQYF
len: 15
abundance: NA
v_gene: TRBV2
j_gene: TRBJ2-5
d_gene: NA

CDR3nt: TGTGCCAGTAGTGCATCCGGGACAGCCCCGCCAGGCTACACCTTC
CDR3aa: CASSASGTAPPGYTF
len: 15
abundance: few
v_gene: TRBV19
j_gene: TRBJ1-2
d_gene: TRBD1

CDR3nt: TGTGCCAGCAGCTTAGCACCGACAGGGACTGGAAACACCATATATTTT
CDR3aa: CASSLAPTGTGNTIYF
len: 16
abundance: NA
v_gene: TRBV13
j_gene: TRBJ1-3
d_gene: TRBD1

CDR3nt: TGCGCCAGCAGTGAATGGGGAGAAGAGACCCAGTACTTC
CDR3aa: CASSEWGEETQYF
len: 13
abundance: once
v_gene: TRBV10-1
j_gene: TRBJ2-5
d_gene: NA

CDR3nt: TGTGCCAGCAGCATTTTCGGGCAGGACCCGAACACCGGGGAGCTGTTTTTT
CDR3aa: CASSIFGQDPNTGELFF
len: 17
abundance: NA
v_gene: TRBV21-1
j_gene: TRBJ2-2
d_gene: NA

CDR3nt: TGTGCCAGCTCGTGGGCGGCTAATGAAAAACTGTTTTTT
CDR3aa: CASSWAANEKLFF
len: 13
abundance: NA
v_gene: TRBV18
j_gene: TRBJ1-4
d_gene: NA

CDR3nt: TGTGCCTGGAGCCGGGACAGGGGCACCTACGAGCAGTACTTC
CDR3aa: CAWSRDRGTYEQYF
len: 14
abundance: NA
v_gene: TRBV30
j_gene: TRBJ2-7
d_gene: TRBD1

CDR3nt: TGCAGCGTGAGGACAGGGAAGAACTATGGCTACACCTTC
CDR3aa: CSVRTGKNYGYTF
len: 13
abundance: once
v_gene: TRBV29-1
j_gene: TRBJ1-2
d_gene: TRBD1

CDR3nt: TGCGCCAGCAGTGCTCTAGCGGGGAACACCGGGGAGCTGTTTTTT
CDR3aa: CASSALAGNTGELFF
len: 15
abundance: NA
v_gene: TRBV10-1
j_gene: TRBJ2-2
d_gene: TRBD2

CDR3nt: TGTGCCAGCAGCTTAGCAGGGGGCAGGGGAGAGACCCAGTACTTC
CDR3aa: CASSLAGGRGETQYF
len: 15
abundance: NA
v_gene: TRBV11-2
j_gene: TRBJ2-5
d_gene: TRBD1

CDR3nt: TGTGCCAGCAGCCCCCCCGCGGAAAAACTGTTTTTT
CDR3aa: CASSPPAEKLFF
len: 12
abundance: NA
v_gene: TRBV7-8
j_gene: TRBJ1-4
d_gene: NA

CDR3nt: TGTGCCAGCAGCCAGACTAGCGGCGAGCAGTTCTTC
CDR3aa: CASSQTSGEQFF
len: 12
abundance: NA
v_gene: TRBV11-2
j_gene: TRBJ2-1
d_gene: TRBD2